Below are 12 T cell receptor beta chains sequenced from a single sample in a study of a mutant IDH1 vaccine in newly diagnosed glioma. The time point is: baseline, week 1 (first vaccination visit). Treatment described: pre-vaccination baseline after standard-of-care therapy. Profiled with immunoSEQ multiplex PCR; TCRdb holds only in-frame clones, not every one. Of tens of thousands of clones in the sample, almost 85% were seen once. The sample here was PBMCs, taken from a glioma patient treated with radiotherapy, temozolomide or both. The receptors shown here come from a man aged 40-55 years with glioma. Some clones in this sample may be carry-over from other donors' samples.

The V gene is TRBV25-1, the J gene TRBJ1-3; no reliable D call. This CDR3 contains 12 residues. V was clipped by 8 bases and J by 4 bases, with 9 bases between them. Germline values: CDR1 MGHDK, CDR2 SYGVNS. CDR3 nucleotides: TGTGCCAGCTCCAACCTCGGAAACACCATATATTTT. Protein: CASSNLGNTIYF. Together with reference TRBV25-1 and TRBJ1-3, the CDR3 gives the full variable domain: EADIYQTPRYLVIGTGKKITLECSQTMGHDKMYWYQQDPGMELHLIHYSYGVNSTEKGDLSSESTVSRIRTEHFPLTLESARPSHTSQYLCASSNLGNTIYFGEGSWLTVV.

This clone was counted a few times. The V gene is TRBV9, the J gene TRBJ1-3, with D possibly being TRBD1 (6 bases). The CDR3 totals 14 residues. Trimming left V 0 bases short and J 4 bases short, with 8 bases between. Germline lookup yields CDR1 SGDLS and CDR2 YYNGEE. The CDR3 DNA reads TGTGCCAGCAGCGTAGGGGGGCAGGGAAACACCATATATTTT. This gives the protein CASSVGGQGNTIYF.

CDR3 amino acids: CASSTGGTSGETYEQYF. CDR3 nucleotide sequence: TGTGCCAGCAGCACGGGCGGGACTAGCGGGGAAACCTACGAGCAGTACTTC. The chain recombines TRBV2 with TRBJ2-7; 13 nucleotides match TRBD2. V was clipped by 6 bases and J by 2 bases; unmatched bases: 10. This CDR3 contains 17 residues. Germline CDR1 and CDR2: SNHLY and FYNNEI.

The chain joins TRBV29-1 to TRBJ1-3, with D hard to call. V was trimmed by 5 bases and J by 2 bases, leaving 7 bases between them. CDR1 is SQVTM, CDR2 ANQGSEA, per germline. CDR3 size: 12 residues. CDR3 in DNA: TGCAGCGTTAAAACGGCTGGAAACACCATATATTTT. Translation gives CSVKTAGNTIYF.

The chain couples TRBV2 to TRBJ1-1, with 8 nucleotides matching TRBD1. This CDR3 spans 14 amino acids. Germline-derived CDR1 and CDR2 are SNHLY and FYNNEI. V lost 6 bases, J lost 2 bases, and 5 bases stayed unmatched. The CDR3 loop reads CASRLQGVNTEAFF. The CDR3 DNA reads as TGTGCCAGCAGGTTACAGGGGGTTAACACTGAAGCTTTCTTT.

As regards this clone: The sample has other DNA sequences that encode this CDR3 too. V gene TRBV18 combines with J gene TRBJ2-7; D possibly corresponds to TRBD2 (5 bases). The germline V gene has CDR1 KGHSH and CDR2 LQKENI. The CDR3 consists of 13 residues. Between the trimmed V and J ends, which lost 3 bases and 1 base, there was a span of 7 bases. CDR3 loop: CASSPPGSYEQYF. DNA of the CDR3: TGTGCCAGCTCACCTCCGGGGTCCTACGAGCAGTACTTC.

This chain connects TRBV5-6 to TRBJ2-2; no reliable D call. This CDR3 has 15 residues. Trimming removed 8 bases at V and 6 bases at J, with 20 bases between. Per germline, CDR1 SGHDT and CDR2 YYEEEE. The CDR3 protein is CASFRAATVAGELFF. DNA of the CDR3: TGTGCCAGTTTTCGCGCGGCCACGGTCGCCGGGGAGCTGTTTTTT.

This clone was observed a handful of times. The chain carries TRBV6-5 and TRBJ2-3; TRBD2 aligns across 14 bases. The germline V gene has CDR1 MNHEY and CDR2 SVGAGI. V gave up 0 bases and J gave up 4 bases; unmatched junction bases: 0. The CDR3 is made up of 16 amino acids. This CDR3 reads CASSYSGLAGADTQYF. As DNA, the CDR3 is TGTGCCAGCAGTTACTCGGGACTAGCGGGGGCAGATACGCAGTATTTT.

The rearrangement uses TRBV6-1 and TRBJ2-7; D possibly corresponds to TRBD2 (6 bases). The CDR3 extends over 12 amino acids. The germline CDR1 and CDR2 sequences are MNHNS and SASEGT. Trimming took 6 bases from V and 6 from J, leaving 12 bases between them. CDR3 DNA sequence: TGTGCCAGCAGCCTGCAGGGAGGCGAGCAGTACTTC. As protein: CASSLQGGEQYF.

The chain uses TRBV5-1 and TRBJ1-2; D is unresolved. The germline V and J ends were trimmed by 1 base and 5 bases, with 9 bases remaining between them. CDR1 is SGHRS, CDR2 YFSETQ, per germline. The CDR3 is 13 residues long. The CDR3 sequence: CASSLNQDYGYTF. CDR3 nucleotide sequence: TGCGCCAGCAGCTTGAATCAGGATTATGGCTACACCTTC.

The V call is TRBV11-2, the J call TRBJ2-5; TRBD2 is a possible D gene (6 bases). CDR3 length: 14 amino acids. V lost 5 bases and J 7 bases, leaving 17 bases between the germline ends. Germline CDR1 and CDR2: SGHAT and FQNNGV. CDR3 protein: CASSLMGDSRTQYF. As DNA, the CDR3 is TGTGCCAGCAGCCTTATGGGGGACTCGAGGACCCAGTACTTC.

This clone has at least ten counts. V gene TRBV29-1 combines with J gene TRBJ2-5, with 7 bases identical to TRBD2. Trimming removed 8 bases from V and 1 base from J; junction bases left unmatched: 4. The CDR3 is 12 residues long. Germline V gene lookup returns CDR1 SQVTM and CDR2 ANQGSEA. The CDR3 DNA follows: TGCAGCCACACGGGAGGCCAAGAGACCCAGTACTTC. It specifies CSHTGGQETQYF.